This T cell receptor beta chain was profiled in a study of cytomegalovirus exposure and HLA in healthy donors. Study-level points and caveats: A cluster of highly shared sequence variants was likely a sequencing artifact. Reported findings show TCR beta sequences accurately forecast HLA-A and HLA-B alleles in most subjects. A few CMV-associated chains were confirmed in vitro to be specific for CMV antigens.

The germline V gene has CDR1 SGHDT and CDR2 YYEEEE. This CDR3 region has 18 residues. The V and J ends lost 5 bases and 3 bases, in that order; junction bases with no gene match: 15. The study ran its PCR with 60 Vbeta and 13 Jbeta primers. Using immunoSEQ multiplex PCR, the repertoire was profiled, and TCRdb retains in-frame clones only, with some absent. Among some 130,000 clones, approximately 85% were seen once, and the ten largest hold 6.7%. With respect to this clone: Antigen: not known.

Sequenced material: PBMCs. This sequence joins TRBV5-6 and TRBJ2-1, with 9 bases that match TRBD1. The source is a woman in her 30s in good health and CMV-seropositive. The CDR3 region is CASSPYTGGVLSYNEQFF. Here the CDR3 DNA reads TGTGCCAGCAGTCCTTATACAGGGGGCGTACTCAGCTACAATGAGCAGTTCTTC.